The TCR beta chain described here comes from a study of radiotherapy plus CTLA-4 blockade in lung cancer. This table comes from immunoSEQ multiplex PCR, and its TCRdb copy is limited to in-frame clones, with some not included. The table has roughly 97,000 clones, 65% to 75% seen once. The CDR3 has 14 residues. Trimming stripped 9 bases from V and 2 bases from J, with 16 bases between. CDR1 and CDR2 from the germline V gene are MNHEY and SVGAGI. This receptor was identified in a human donor with non-small cell lung cancer who had a partial response to radiotherapy plus ipilimumab. Some clones in this sample may be carry-over from other donors' samples. The specimen comprised peripheral blood, sampled from a patient treated with radiotherapy plus ipilimumab. The rearrangement links TRBV6-5 to TRBJ1-1; D gene uncertain. The CDR3 nucleotides are TGTGCCAGTACCCAGTGGGCCGGCAACACTGAAGCTTTCTTT. Translated, it gives CASTQWAGNTEAFF.